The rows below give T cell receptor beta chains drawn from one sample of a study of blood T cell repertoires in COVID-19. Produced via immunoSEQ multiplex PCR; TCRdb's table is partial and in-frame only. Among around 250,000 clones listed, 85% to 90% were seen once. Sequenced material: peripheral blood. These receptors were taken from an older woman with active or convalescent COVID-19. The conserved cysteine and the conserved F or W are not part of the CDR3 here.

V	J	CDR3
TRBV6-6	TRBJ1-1	ASSYEEPTF
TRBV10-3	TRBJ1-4	ASGDSNEKLF
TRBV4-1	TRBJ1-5	ASSQDSSYQPQH
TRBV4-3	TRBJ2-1	ASSQGLERYEQF
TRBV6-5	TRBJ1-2	ASSSPRDRDGGYT
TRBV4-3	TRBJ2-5	ASSYVGGETQY
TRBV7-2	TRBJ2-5	ASSLDGGAETQY
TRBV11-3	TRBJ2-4	ASSSAQGGVQY
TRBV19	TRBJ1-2	ASSAGTGYDYGYT
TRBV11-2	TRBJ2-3	ASSSQGTDTQY
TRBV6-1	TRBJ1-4	ASSEAGHWGEKLF
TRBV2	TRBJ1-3	ASSEIDSGNTIY
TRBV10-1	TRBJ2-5	ASNGQGSETQY
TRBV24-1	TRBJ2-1	ATSDFQGASYNEQF
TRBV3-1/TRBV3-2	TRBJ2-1	ASSLTNSGQGTNEQF
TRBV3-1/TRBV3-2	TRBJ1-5	ASSQAPGGNQPQH
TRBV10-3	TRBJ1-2	AISGGWLTGNYGYT
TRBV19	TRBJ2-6	ASSIRGPGANVLT